The TCR beta chain under discussion was sequenced for a study of low-dose radiotherapy and immunotherapy resistance in tumors. Stated time point: after trial treatment. The treatment was: LDRT plus nivolumab, ipilimumab, low-dose cyclophosphamide and aspirin (RACIN trial). Inclusion covered patients whose advanced solid tumors lacked tumor-infiltrating lymphocytes. The CDR3 covers 13 residues. V lost 7 bases, J lost 10 bases, and 9 bases stayed unmatched. Germline-derived CDR1 and CDR2 are MDHEN and SYDVKM. As for this clonotype: A far larger clone lies a single base away; this is likely a read error.

TRAV- and TRBV-specific primers were used for first-strand cDNA, which covered alpha and beta chains. Amplification of TCRs used a constant-region primer and V-primer adapter for roughly 22 PCR cycles. TCRdb re-analysed the reads in MiXCR, keeping a single row per CDR3 protein. The sample yields tens of thousands of distinct CDR3 sequences, about 49% seen once. The sequences come from PBMCs, collected after low-dose radiotherapy plus immunotherapy. This sequence was found in a male donor with gallbladder cancer. The chain is built from TRBV28 and TRBJ2-1; 8 bases are a match to TRBD1. In DNA form, the CDR3 reads TGTGCCAGCACCGTGGACAGGGTCGGCGAGCAGTTCTTC. Its protein is CASTVDRVGEQFF.